The 23 T cell receptor beta chains reported below all come from one sample, sequenced in a study of cytomegalovirus exposure and HLA in healthy donors. PCR amplification relied on 60 Vbeta primers (plus 13 Jbeta primers). This table comes from immunoSEQ multiplex PCR, and its TCRdb copy is limited to in-frame clones, with some not included. The sample includes some 140,000 clones, nearly 80% of them seen just once. The source material was PBMCs. The origin of the receptors is a man younger than 40 in good health and CMV-seronegative.

The V gene is TRBV5-6, the J gene TRBJ2-2, with D maybe TRBD1 (6 bases). V gave up 0 bases and J gave up 4 bases, with 13 bases separating them. Germline V gene data show CDR1 as SGHDT and CDR2 as YYEEEE. This CDR3 comprises 16 residues. This chain's CDR3 is CASSLAPLGATGELFF. The CDR3 DNA is TGTGCCAGCAGCTTGGCTCCCTTGGGGGCCACCGGGGAGCTGTTTTTT.

This clone was picked up a small number of times. This chain links TRBV5-4 with TRBJ2-1, with D possibly matching TRBD1 (5 bases). Trimming took off 1 base at V and 6 bases at J, with 26 bases between the two ends. This CDR3 is built from 19 residues. Germline CDR1 is SGHNT and CDR2 is YYREEE (reference sequence). CDR3 sequence (DNA): TGTGCCAGCAGCTTGTTGTCAGGGTATCAGGGCGAGCTCCTCAATGAGCAGTTCTTC. Its translation is CASSLLSGYQGELLNEQFF. The full variable domain, in which reference TRBV5-4 and TRBJ2-1 provide the parts outside the CDR3, is ETGVTQSPTHLIKTRGQQVTLRCSSQSGHNTVSWYQQALGQGPQFIFQYYREEENGRGNFPPRFSGLQFPNYSSELNVNALELDDSALYLCASSLLSGYQGELLNEQFFGPGTRLTVL.

This clone was seen a handful of times. This chain uses TRBV28 with TRBJ1-5; possibly TRBD1 for D (6 bases). The V gene lost 7 bases and the J gene lost 4 bases, with 17 bases spanning the gap. The CDR3 has 15 amino acids. Germline V gene data show CDR1 as MDHEN and CDR2 as SYDVKM. The CDR3 DNA sequence: TGTGCCAGCACCCCACAGGGTAGGTGGAATCAGCCCCAGCATTTT. Translated, it gives CASTPQGRWNQPQHF.

The V call is TRBV2, the J call TRBJ2-7; a weak D match, TRBD2 (5 bases). Trimming took off 8 bases at V and 0 bases at J, with 17 bases between the two ends. The CDR3 is 15 residues long. Germline V lookup: CDR1 SNHLY, CDR2 FYNNEI. CDR3 coding DNA: TGTGCCAGCTGGGTCAGCGGCTACAGCTCCTACGAGCAGTACTTC. It codes for CASWVSGYSSYEQYF.

The rearrangement uses TRBV28 and TRBJ2-5; perhaps TRBD1 as D (6 bases). Deletions cut 6 bases from V and 2 bases from J, with 13 bases between. Looked up from germline, CDR1 is MDHEN and CDR2 is SYDVKM. The CDR3 has 14 residues. CDR3 nucleotides: TGTGCCAGCAGGCTACAGGGAGTGCAAGAGACCCAGTACTTC. Amino acid sequence: CASRLQGVQETQYF.

The chain uses TRBV6-4 and TRBJ2-2; 7 bases map to TRBD2. Unmatched junction bases numbered 4, after V lost 3 bases and J lost 6 bases. The CDR3 is 14 amino acids. Per the germline V gene, CDR1 is MRHNA and CDR2 is SNTAGT. CDR3: CASSEASGAGELFF. The DNA of the CDR3 is TGTGCCAGCAGTGAGGCTAGCGGAGCCGGGGAGCTGTTTTTT.

The chain couples TRBV19 to TRBJ2-7; 9 nucleotides agree with TRBD2. CDR3 length equals 15 residues. Trimming cost V 6 bases and J 0 bases; bases outside gene matches: 6. Germline CDR1 and CDR2: LNHDA and SQIVND (reference sequence). DNA of the CDR3: TGTGCCAGTAGACCTAGCGGGATAAACTCCTACGAGCAGTACTTC. Its translation is CASRPSGINSYEQYF.

A word on this clone: Other DNA sequences in the sample encode the same CDR3. The chain is built from TRBV7-2 and TRBJ2-5; D is unresolved. Germline-derived CDR1 and CDR2 are SGHTA and FQGNSA. CDR3 length equals 13 residues. Trimming shortened V by 1 base and J by 1 base, and 4 bases separated the two germline ends. Here the CDR3 reads CASSLGLQETQYF. CDR3 nucleotides: TGTGCCAGCAGCTTAGGGCTCCAAGAGACCCAGTACTTC.

The chain recombines TRBV19 with TRBJ2-5; 13 bases line up with TRBD2. Germline CDR1 reads LNHDA; CDR2 reads SQIVND (reference sequence). The CDR3 contains 17 residues. Losses at the gene ends were 5 bases for V and 4 bases for J; bases not matched to a gene: 10. The CDR3 DNA reads TGTGCCAGTAGTGGGGGAAGGACTAGCGGGGGAAGAGAGACCCAGTACTTC. It encodes CASSGGRTSGGRETQYF. Full variable domain (rest looked up from reference TRBV19 and TRBJ2-5): DGGITQSPKYLFRKEGQNVTLSCEQNLNHDAMYWYRQDPGQGLRLIYYSQIVNDFQKGDIAEGYSVSREKKESFPLTVTSAQKNPTAFYLCASSGGRTSGGRETQYFGPGTRLLVL.

This chain uses TRBV6-5 with TRBJ2-7; 7 bases fit TRBD2. Germline V gene sequence: CDR1 MNHEY, CDR2 SVGAGI. The CDR3 has 16 residues. Trimming took 0 bases from V and 3 from J; bases not matched to a gene: 8. As DNA, the CDR3 is TGTGCCAGCAGTTACTCTATGGGAGCGGGGAACTACGAGCAGTACTTC. The encoded protein is CASSYSMGAGNYEQYF.

The chain employs TRBV5-1 and TRBJ1-1, with a possible D match to TRBD1 (5 bases). This CDR3 region has 13 residues. CDR1 is SGHRS and CDR2 is YFSETQ in the germline V gene. V dropped 4 bases and J dropped 6 bases, with 13 bases sitting between them. CDR3 protein: CASSPGGIPEAFF. CDR3 DNA sequence: TGCGCCAGCAGCCCGGGGGGTATCCCTGAAGCTTTCTTT.

This clone was counted once. The chain recombines TRBV11-2 with TRBJ2-7; no clear D gene. CDR3 length equals 11 residues. Trimming shortened V by 5 bases and J by 4 bases, and 6 bases separated the two germline ends. Germline V CDR1 and CDR2: SGHAT, FQNNGV. The CDR3 spells CASSLYYEQYF. Written as DNA, the CDR3 is TGTGCCAGCAGCCTCTATTACGAGCAGTACTTC.

As concerns this clone: In the same sample, other DNA sequences code for this CDR3. V is TRBV5-1 and J is TRBJ2-7, with 8 bases identical to TRBD1. The CDR3 runs 15 residues. The V and J ends lost 1 base and 0 bases, in that order; junction bases with no gene match: 3. CDR1 and CDR2 (germline): SGHRS, YFSETQ. The CDR3 region has the DNA TGCGCCAGCAGCTTGCAGGGGGCGAGCTCCTACGAGCAGTACTTC. Its translation is CASSLQGASSYEQYF.

V is TRBV10-3 and J is TRBJ2-1, with a weak D call TRBD2 (6 bases). With 4 bases removed from V and 3 bases from J, the gap between germline ends came to 19 bases. CDR3 length: 17 residues. Germline V lookup: CDR1 ENHRY, CDR2 SYGVKD. In nucleotides, the CDR3 is TGTGCCATCAGTGCCGATTACGGGGGACTCGTCTACAATGAGCAGTTCTTC. Translated: CAISADYGGLVYNEQFF.

DNA for the CDR3: TGTGCCAGTAGCCCAGGACTAGCGGGAGGGCCTGGGGCCAACGTCCTGACTTTC. It translates to CASSPGLAGGPGANVLTF. The chain combines TRBV19 with TRBJ2-6, with 15 positions matching TRBD2. The germline CDR1 and CDR2 sequences are LNHDA and SQIVND (reference sequence). The CDR3 runs 18 residues. V lost 6 bases to trimming and J lost 2 bases; unmatched junction nucleotides: 5.

J is TRBJ1-4 and V is TRBV29-1, with D perhaps TRBD1 (5 bases). The V gene's germline CDR1 is SQVTM and CDR2 ANQGSEA. V lost 3 bases and J lost 8, with 13 bases in between. The CDR3 extends over 13 amino acids. The CDR3 spells CSVEGGRGEKLFF. CDR3 DNA: TGCAGCGTTGAGGGGGGTAGGGGCGAAAAACTGTTTTTT.

The chain has TRBV7-2 and TRBJ2-7; TRBD2 matches at 11 bases. The CDR3 runs 14 residues. CDR1 is SGHTA, CDR2 FQGNSA, per germline. The V segment lost 1 base and the J segment 8 bases; nucleotides outside the gene matches: 4. CDR3 region: CASSLGGTSGKQYF. The CDR3 coding sequence is TGTGCCAGCAGCTTAGGGGGGACTAGCGGAAAGCAGTACTTC.

This clone turned up a few times. This rearrangement joins TRBV4-1 to TRBJ1-4; D not resolved. CDR3 length: 15 amino acids. The V gene lost 1 base and the J gene lost 8 bases, with 14 bases spanning the gap. The germline gives CDR1 MGHRA, CDR2 YSYEKL. CDR3 DNA: TGCGCCAGCAGCCAAGGAGGATTTGGCGGGGAAAAACTGTTTTTT. Amino acids: CASSQGGFGGEKLFF.

The V and J genes are TRBV29-1 and TRBJ1-1, with D unclear. This CDR3 comprises 10 residues. Germline-derived CDR1 and CDR2 are SQVTM and ANQGSEA. Trimming pared 5 bases from V and 10 bases from J, leaving 11 bases between. The CDR3, as DNA: TGCAGCGTTTACGAGGGCCGAGCTTTCTTT. Its protein is CSVYEGRAFF.

The chain combines TRBV7-9 with TRBJ2-7, with D possibly being TRBD2 (6 bases). The CDR3 consists of 13 residues. Trimming cost V 5 bases and J 7 bases, with 15 bases left between them. Per germline, CDR1 SEHNR and CDR2 FQNEAQ (reference sequence). CDR3 protein: CASSPPAGQEQYF. CDR3 bases: TGTGCCAGCAGCCCCCCCGCGGGGCAGGAGCAGTACTTC.

This clone was observed a single time. This chain joins TRBV6-8 and TRBJ2-2, with 14 bases lining up with TRBD2. The CDR3 is 16 amino acids. Germline trimming cut 5 bases from V and 7 bases from J; bases unmatched to any gene: 6. Germline V gene sequence: CDR1 MNHGY, CDR2 SAAAGT. This CDR3 reads CASSLGLAGDDGELFF. CDR3 DNA: TGTGCCAGCAGTCTGGGACTAGCGGGAGATGACGGGGAGCTGTTTTTT.

V gene TRBV7-8 combines with J gene TRBJ2-1; TRBD1 aligns across 9 bases. J lost 5 bases, V lost 5 bases, and 7 bases had no gene match. The CDR3 runs to 15 residues. Germline V lookup: CDR1 SGHVS, CDR2 FQNEAQ. The CDR3 DNA follows: TGTGCCAGCAGCCTAGGACAGGGGAAAAACAATGAGCAGTTCTTC. Its translation: CASSLGQGKNNEQFF.

J is TRBJ2-2 and V is TRBV28, with 7 bases fitting TRBD2. V dropped 4 bases and J dropped 7; count of bases not matched to a gene: 12. Looked up from germline, CDR1 is MDHEN and CDR2 is SYDVKM. The length of the CDR3 is 16 residues. CDR3 region: CASSSSREREHGELFF. The CDR3 DNA reads as TGTGCCAGCAGTTCAAGCCGGGAGCGGGAACACGGGGAGCTGTTTTTT.